There are a few counts of the clone carrying this T cell receptor (beta chain). This sample also contains other DNA sequences that code for the same CDR3. The assay was immunoSEQ multiplex PCR, and TCRdb's table has in-frame clones only and misses some. The repertoire has about 220,000 clones, 80% of them found once; the top ten carry around 13%. The record originates from a study of blood T cell repertoires in COVID-19. CDR3 length equals 17 residues. V shed 0 bases and J 1 base; nucleotides not matched to a gene: 5. Looked up from germline, CDR1 is SGHRS and CDR2 is YFSETQ. The J gene is TRBJ2-5, the V gene TRBV5-1; 11 nucleotides line up with TRBD2. The sequence was collected from a human donor in a cohort sampled during active COVID-19. The sequenced material came from peripheral blood. The CDR3 DNA sequence: TGCGCCAGCAGCTTGGGACAGCTAGCGGGAGGCCAAGAGACCCAGTACTTC. Its translation is CASSLGQLAGGQETQYF.